The 21 T cell receptor beta chains below come from one sample, sequenced in a study of T-cell reconstitution after alpha-beta-depleted transplantation in children. Unique molecular identifiers were incorporated when the TCRbeta library was constructed. TCRdb re-derived calls from the PCR reads in MiXCR, one entry per CDR3 protein. The table records about 610,000 distinct CDR3 sequences, 10% to 13% of them present only once. The sample consisted of PBMCs from the stem cell graft donor, taken from the stem cell graft. Receptor source: a human donor who donated a stem cell graft to a child with acute myeloid leukemia.

This clonotype was picked up many times. The rearrangement joins TRBV29-1 to TRBJ2-3; maybe TRBD1 (6 bases). CDR3 length: 15 residues. The V gene lost 6 bases and the J gene lost 2 bases, with 18 bases spanning the gap. Germline CDR1 and CDR2: SQVTM and ANQGSEA. CDR3 loop: CSVSPLQGHTDTQYF. The CDR3 region has the DNA TGCAGCGTCTCCCCGCTGCAGGGACACACAGATACGCAGTATTTT.

V is TRBV7-9 and J is TRBJ1-1; a weak D match, TRBD1 (5 bases). Germline V CDR1 and CDR2: SEHNR, FQNEAQ (reference sequence). This CDR3 contains 14 residues. V lost 7 bases, J lost 5 bases, and 17 bases lay in between. In DNA, the CDR3 is TGTGCCAGCACCCCGGGGACCGGGGGGACTGAAGCTTTCTTT. Protein sequence: CASTPGTGGTEAFF.

The V call is TRBV28, the J call TRBJ2-1, with TRBD2 matching 9 bases. The CDR3 spans 14 residues. From germline, CDR1 is MDHEN and CDR2 SYDVKM. J lost 2 bases, V lost 5 bases, and 1 base had no gene match. The CDR3 spells CASSRTSAYNEQFF. CDR3 nucleotide sequence: TGTGCCAGCAGTCGGACTAGCGCCTACAATGAGCAGTTCTTC.

This clonotype has a handful of counts. This chain links TRBV7-8 with TRBJ2-7; 7 nucleotides align to TRBD2. With 2 bases clipped from V and 6 bases from J, the junction kept 7 bases outside the gene matches. Per the germline V gene, CDR1 is SGHVS and CDR2 is FQNEAQ. The CDR3 has 14 amino acids. For the CDR3, the DNA is TGTGCCAGCAGCTTAATACTAGCGAACGGCGAGCAGTACTTC. This translates into CASSLILANGEQYF.

In DNA, the CDR3 is TGTGCCAGCAGTTCCCGCCCCCCCGGGACCGAGAACACCGGGGAGCTGTTTTTT. It encodes CASSSRPPGTENTGELFF. The J gene is TRBJ2-2, the V gene TRBV28; either TRBD1 or TRBD2 may supply D (5 bases each). The CDR3 is 18 amino acids. Between the trimmed V and J ends, which lost 4 bases and 1 base, there was a span of 19 bases. Germline V gene lookup returns CDR1 MDHEN and CDR2 SYDVKM.

J is TRBJ2-1 and V is TRBV5-1; D ambiguous. Trimming cost V 0 bases and J 0 bases, with 4 bases left between them. This CDR3 contains 14 residues. The V gene's germline CDR1 is SGHRS and CDR2 YFSETQ. The DNA of the CDR3 is TGCGCCAGCAGCTTGGGGGTCTCCTACAATGAGCAGTTCTTC. Its translation is CASSLGVSYNEQFF.

The chain couples TRBV18 to TRBJ2-1; 9 positions agree with TRBD2. CDR3 size: 15 residues. The V and J ends lost 5 bases and 4 bases, in that order; junction bases with no gene match: 6. Germline V gives CDR1 KGHSH, CDR2 LQKENI. CDR3 in DNA: TGTGCCAGCTCATCTCTAGCGGGGAATTACAATGAGCAGTTCTTC. Translating gives CASSSLAGNYNEQFF. The full variable domain, completed using reference TRBV18 and TRBJ2-1, is NAGVMQNPRHLVRRRGQEARLRCSPMKGHSHVYWYRQLPEEGLKFMVYLQKENIIDESGMPKERFSAEFPKEGPSILRIQQVVRGDSAAYFCASSSLAGNYNEQFFGPGTRLTVL.

The rearrangement uses TRBV4-2 and TRBJ2-5; 10 nucleotides agree with TRBD2. The V gene end was trimmed by 4 bases and the J gene end by 2 bases; junction bases not matched to a gene: 13. The germline V gene has CDR1 LGHNA and CDR2 YNFKEQ. CDR3 length equals 18 residues. CDR3 bases: TGTGCCAGCAGCCTATATGCACTAGCGGGGAATGTACAAGAGACCCAGTACTTC. Its translation: CASSLYALAGNVQETQYF.

A few counts support this clonotype. The chain uses TRBV2 and TRBJ2-7; possible D gene TRBD1, 6 bases. V was pared by 6 bases and J by 4 bases, with 13 bases between. Germline V gives CDR1 SNHLY, CDR2 FYNNEI. The CDR3 is made up of 13 amino acids. CDR3 in amino acids: CASRGAGVYEQYF. The CDR3 nucleotides read TGTGCCAGCAGAGGGGCAGGGGTATACGAGCAGTACTTC.

This clonotype was seen a handful of times. CDR3 bases: TGCGCCAGCAGCCAAGAGTACAGGGGAACTCAGCCCCAGCATTTT. This codes for CASSQEYRGTQPQHF. The chain combines TRBV4-3 with TRBJ1-5; 7 nucleotides match TRBD1. Germline V gene lookup returns CDR1 LGHNA and CDR2 YSLEER. There are 15 residues in the CDR3. V lost 0 bases, J lost 6 bases, and 5 bases stayed unmatched.

This clonotype was detected only a few times. This sequence joins TRBV7-2 and TRBJ2-7, with D maybe TRBD2 (6 bases). V was clipped by 4 bases and J by 6 bases, with 16 bases between them. The CDR3 is 14 amino acids. Germline CDR1 and CDR2: SGHTA and FQGNSA. As DNA, the CDR3 is TGTGCCAGCAGCTCGGGACTCCTAATCGGCGAGCAGTACTTC. Amino acids: CASSSGLLIGEQYF.

This clonotype occurred many times. J is TRBJ2-1 and V is TRBV20-1; D unclear. Germline V lookup: CDR1 DFQATT, CDR2 SNEGSKA (reference sequence). The length of the CDR3 is 15 residues. Trimming removed 0 bases at V and 5 bases at J, with 14 bases between. CDR3 nucleotides: TGCAGTGCTAGAGATTTGGTACTATCCGACAATGAGCAGTTCTTC. It encodes CSARDLVLSDNEQFF.

This clonotype occurred a few times. The rearrangement links TRBV6-2 or TRBV6-3 to TRBJ1-1; 9 nucleotides agree with TRBD1. The V gene end was trimmed by 6 bases and the J gene end by 0 bases; junction bases not matched to a gene: 5. Germline lookup yields CDR1 MNHEY and CDR2 SVGEGT. This CDR3 has 15 amino acids. CDR3 bases: TGTGCCAGCAGGCTGGGACAGGGTATGAACACTGAAGCTTTCTTT. Protein: CASRLGQGMNTEAFF.

The rearrangement links TRBV4-2 to TRBJ2-3; 7 bases map to TRBD1. V was clipped by 2 bases and J by 6 bases; unmatched bases: 11. The CDR3 is 16 residues long. Germline assignment: CDR1 LGHNA and CDR2 YNFKEQ. CDR3 nucleotides: TGTGCCAGCAGCCAACTCTCCCTAGGGGACAGCGATACGCAGTATTTT. Translated, it gives CASSQLSLGDSDTQYF.

This chain joins TRBV20-1 and TRBJ1-1; 9 nucleotides line up with TRBD1. The CDR3 runs 13 residues. J gave up 4 bases and V 4 bases, and 4 bases lay outside the gene matches. Per the germline V gene, CDR1 is DFQATT and CDR2 is SNEGSKA (reference sequence). The CDR3 nucleotides are TGCAGTGCTAAGAGACAGGGGGTCACTGAAGCTTTCTTT. It is translated as CSAKRQGVTEAFF.

In regard to this clonotype: A much larger clone is a single base away; this may be a read error. This chain connects TRBV5-1 to TRBJ2-7; no clear D. The CDR3 spans 14 residues. In germline, CDR1 is SGHRS, CDR2 YFSETQ. Written as DNA, the CDR3 is TGCGCCAGCAGCTCGGACGCGCGAGCCTACGACCAGTACTTC. Translation gives CASSSDARAYDQYF.

The chain combines TRBV30 with TRBJ2-1, with 11 bases that match TRBD2. The CDR3 runs to 16 residues. Germline lookup yields CDR1 GTSNPN and CDR2 SVGIG (reference sequence). The junction had 8 bases not matched to a gene; V was cut back by 0 bases and J by 7 bases. The CDR3, as DNA: TGTGCCTGGAGTGTACCTCTGGGGACTAGCGGAAATGAGCAGTTCTTC. Translation gives CAWSVPLGTSGNEQFF.

In its sample, this clonotype was seen many times. This CDR3 reads CASSQLAGTFTDTQYF. The CDR3 nucleotides read TGTGCCAGCAGCCAACTAGCGGGCACCTTCACAGATACGCAGTATTTT. V and J are TRBV4-2 and TRBJ2-3, with 8 bases matching TRBD2. The CDR3 contains 16 residues. Trimming cost V 2 bases and J 2 bases; bases outside gene matches: 6. In germline, CDR1 is LGHNA, CDR2 YNFKEQ.

This clonotype was detected ten times or more. The chain is built from TRBV29-1 and TRBJ2-1; D is uncertain. Germline V gene lookup returns CDR1 SQVTM and CDR2 ANQGSEA. The V gene lost 3 bases and the J gene lost 8 bases, with 8 bases spanning the gap. The CDR3 extends over 11 amino acids. CDR3 sequence reads: CSVDLIHEQFF. The CDR3 nucleotides read TGCAGCGTTGACCTTATCCATGAGCAGTTCTTC.

This clonotype was detected many times. CDR3 nucleotide sequence: TGCAGTGCTAGAGATAGCGGGAAAGCAGATACGCAGTATTTT. It translates to CSARDSGKADTQYF. V and J are TRBV20-1 and TRBJ2-3; the match to TRBD2 covers 8 bases. Germline lookup yields CDR1 DFQATT and CDR2 SNEGSKA (reference sequence). V was pared by 0 bases and J by 4 bases, with 3 bases of the junction left unmatched. This CDR3 contains 14 residues.

This clonotype was observed at least ten times. The chain carries TRBV7-2 and TRBJ1-1; D perhaps matches TRBD1 (5 bases). Germline CDR1 SGHTA, CDR2 FQGNSA. Trimming left V 3 bases short and J 1 base short, with 9 bases between. This CDR3 has 14 amino acids. The CDR3 DNA reads as TGTGCCAGCAGCTTGACAGCCCGGAACACTGAAGCTTTCTTT. It is translated as CASSLTARNTEAFF.